Shown below are 7 T cell receptor beta chains from a single sample sequenced in a study of cytomegalovirus exposure and HLA in healthy donors. A multiplex PCR was run with 60 Vbeta primers and 13 Jbeta primers. Sequencing was performed with immunoSEQ multiplex PCR; in TCRdb, only in-frame clones are kept and a portion is missing. The table records roughly 130,000 clones, 75% to 90% of them present only once. The specimen sequenced was PBMCs. The receptors originated from a man aged 40-50 years in good health and CMV-seronegative.

V gene TRBV2 combines with J gene TRBJ1-2; D is unclear. In germline, CDR1 is SNHLY, CDR2 FYNNEI. The CDR3 runs to 14 residues. V lost 8 bases and J 3 bases, leaving 16 bases between the germline ends. DNA for the CDR3: TGTGCCAGCGGCGCAGGTGTATTGGACTATGGCTACACCTTC. This translates into CASGAGVLDYGYTF.

V and J are TRBV2 and TRBJ1-6; the D gene is possibly TRBD1 (6 bases). The CDR3 is made up of 15 amino acids. CDR1 is SNHLY and CDR2 is FYNNEI in the germline V gene. V lost 6 bases, J lost 5 bases, and 14 bases lay in between. This CDR3 is CASRPRTEDNSPLHF. CDR3 coding DNA: TGTGCCAGCAGGCCTAGGACAGAGGATAATTCACCCCTCCACTTT.

V gene TRBV28 combines with J gene TRBJ2-5, with 7 bases that match TRBD2. V shed 6 bases and J 5 bases; nucleotides not matched to a gene: 6. CDR1 and CDR2 (germline): MDHEN, SYDVKM. The CDR3 totals 13 residues. CDR3: CASSPSGVETQYF. As DNA, the CDR3 is TGTGCCAGCAGCCCCAGCGGGGTGGAGACCCAGTACTTC.

The DNA of the CDR3 is TGTGCCAGCAGTCCGTTAGCGGGGGCCTTCTACAATGAGCAGTTCTTC. The encoded protein is CASSPLAGAFYNEQFF. The V gene is TRBV6-6, the J gene TRBJ2-1; 9 bases line up with TRBD2. The germline V gene has CDR1 MNHNY and CDR2 SVGAGI (reference sequence). Trimming at V came to 5 bases and at J to 3 bases, leaving 8 bases not matched to a gene. This CDR3 comprises 16 residues.

The chain couples TRBV11-2 to TRBJ2-7, with 11 positions matching TRBD2. This CDR3 spans 18 amino acids. Losses at the gene ends were 5 bases for V and 2 bases for J; bases not matched to a gene: 14. Germline V gene data show CDR1 as SGHAT and CDR2 as FQNNGV. CDR3 residues: CASSPITQSLAGAYEQYF. The CDR3 nucleotides read TGTGCCAGCAGCCCCATTACTCAGTCACTAGCGGGGGCCTACGAGCAGTACTTC.

The chain joins TRBV6-1 to TRBJ2-1, with 8 nucleotides matching TRBD2. The CDR3 is made up of 15 amino acids. V was clipped by 6 bases and J by 6 bases; unmatched bases: 10. Germline V gene data show CDR1 as MNHNS and CDR2 as SASEGT. This CDR3 reads CASRGPGGLSNEQFF. In DNA form, the CDR3 reads TGTGCCAGCAGAGGACCGGGGGGGCTTTCCAATGAGCAGTTCTTC.

Only one count was recorded for this clone. V gene TRBV28 combines with J gene TRBJ2-7; 8 bases match TRBD1. The ends lost 5 bases at V and 3 bases at J; junction bases unmatched: 9. This CDR3 is 15 amino acids long. Germline V gene lookup returns CDR1 MDHEN and CDR2 SYDVKM. The CDR3 sequence: CASSLLTGAGYEQYF. The CDR3 DNA reads TGTGCCAGCAGTCTCCTGACAGGGGCGGGCTACGAGCAGTACTTC.